This record concerns one T cell receptor (beta chain) sequence. The antigen remains undetermined. This record belongs to a study of T cell responses to AZD1222 COVID-19 vaccine. As for the study in general: The study pooled second doses at about 4 or about 12 weeks. Whole-study findings and limits: Repertoire sampling was restricted to post-peak T cell response timepoints.

V was cut by 2 bases and J by 0 bases, with 6 bases left in between. Looked up from germline, CDR1 is SGHNT and CDR2 is YYREEE (reference sequence). The CDR3 length is 14 residues. Repertoires were generated with immunoSEQ multiplex PCR, while TCRdb's copy carries only in-frame clones and drops some. The data show 100,000 to 150,000 clones, with about nine tenths seen just once and 6.9% held by the top ten. The clonotype originates from an adult in good health. Sequenced material: peripheral blood, taken on day 0 of AZD1222 vaccination. The V call is TRBV5-4, the J call TRBJ1-3; unclear D gene. CDR3 sequence (DNA): TGTGCCAGCAGCTTACAGAGCTCTGGAAACACCATATATTTT. It yields the protein CASSLQSSGNTIYF. Full variable domain (remainder filled in from reference TRBV5-4 and TRBJ1-3): ETGVTQSPTHLIKTRGQQVTLRCSSQSGHNTVSWYQQALGQGPQFIFQYYREEENGRGNFPPRFSGLQFPNYSSELNVNALELDDSALYLCASSLQSSGNTIYFGEGSWLTVV.